This T cell receptor (beta chain) was captured in a study of OX40 agonist ivuxolimab in advanced cancers. Background on the study: Melanoma, hepatocellular carcinoma, head and neck or renal cell cancer occurred in dose-escalation patients. Notes on the study in general: Among T cells, CD8+ cells averaged more expanded clones than CD4+ cells.

TCRdb's table, derived via immunoSEQ multiplex PCR, lists solely in-frame clones and lacks some. The sample records about 63,000 clones, 60% to 80% being singletons. Peripheral blood came from all dose cohorts at three timepoints. Regarding this clone: Its antigen is undetermined.

CDR1 MDHEN and CDR2 SYDVKM come from the germline V gene. The CDR3 extends over 12 amino acids. Trimming pared 4 bases from V and 3 bases from J, leaving 4 bases between. Sequencing was performed on CD4+ or CD8+ T cells sorted from blood, taken in a trial of the OX40 agonist ivuxolimab. This sequence originates from an adult with an advanced solid tumor such as melanoma, head and neck, liver or kidney cancer. The chain carries TRBV28 and TRBJ2-1; D gene unclear. CDR3 amino acids: CASSSDYNEQFF. The DNA for the CDR3 is TGTGCCAGCAGTTCCGACTACAATGAGCAGTTCTTC. The variable domain in full, with the rest retrieved from reference TRBV28 and TRBJ2-1, is DVKVTQSSRYLVKRTGEKVFLECVQDMDHENMFWYRQDPGLGLRLIYFSYDVKMKEKGDIPEGYSVSREKKERFSLILESASTNQTSMYLCASSSDYNEQFFGPGTRLTVL.